Detailed here is one T cell receptor (beta chain). Its antigen target is currently unknown. No much larger clone exists at a distance of one base, and base qualities are not known. TCRbeta CDR3 regions were amplified from genomic DNA using the immunoSEQ Assay, a bias-controlled multiplex PCR. In the authors' own workflow: The number of nucleated cells in each sample was estimated by amplification of reference gene primers within the assay. To quantify the absolute abundance of each unique TCRbeta CDR3 rearrangement, sequence reads were collapsed and filtered. For each sample, productive Simpson clonality was calculated as the square root of Simpson's diversity index over productive rearrangements. TCRdb re-hosts the immuneACCESS table, in-frame sequences only. Its copies lack some clones; in the studies checked, an unresolved V gene accounts for under half of them, and the cause for the rest is not known. The DNA gave D and trimming, while V, J and clone size come from that table. The sample table contains 98,000 or so clones; only one count was recorded for 75% to 85% of them. The ten largest clones add up to roughly 5% of the sample.

Spanning cysteine to phenylalanine, the CDR3 consists of 14 amino acids. Only the CDR3 DNA stays, 42 bases, in frame from base 1. Relative to germline, V is 6 bases shorter and J is 3 bases shorter, with 13 bases between their ends. As encoded in the germline V gene, CDR1 is KGHSH while CDR2 is LQKENI. The collaborating institutions used their own protocols to collect whole blood in K2EDTA tubes. For TCRbeta analysis, collaborators shipped samples as frozen whole blood, isolated PBMCs, or DNA extracted from either of those sample types. This sample stems from a study of blood T cell repertoires in COVID-19 (dated by TCRdb to 2018 to 2020). Regarding the research as a whole: Samples from collaborators originated in the United States, Italy and Spain and spanned both the acute and convalescent phases of COVID-19. Samples were obtained from the ongoing ImmuneRACE study (first 160 participants) and from over 1,000 subjects provided by 6 global collaborators. The dataset comprised deeply sampled blood TCRbeta repertoires from subjects exposed to, actively infected with, or recovered from COVID-19. The material from the prospective study consisted of cDNA or gDNA derived from T cells, B-cell-depleted T cells, or PBMCs. Nearly every sample came with metadata listing a de-identified subject ID, COVID-19 status, age in years and sex. The repertoires were released in a freely available public database intended as a resource for research on the immune response to SARS-CoV-2. Where available, HLA class I and class II types were taken from metadata supplied by the sample provider and were not determined by assay-based typing. Beyond this particular receptor, the publication reports: Clinical and demographic metadata were provided uncurated, with the amount varying by source and participant.

This clonotype originated in a man aged 60 to 69 with acute or convalescent COVID-19. The V and J genes are TRBV18 and TRBJ2-3, with an unclear D gene assignment. Sequencing input: peripheral blood. The DNA reads as follows: TGTGCCAGCTCCCCTGTGGCGGCAACAGATACGCAGTATTTT. This yields the protein CASSPVAATDTQYF.